One sample yielded the 17 T cell receptor beta chains listed below, sequenced in a study of technical replicates of blood from a handful of donors. Produced via immunoSEQ multiplex PCR; TCRdb's table is partial and in-frame only. The table shows more than 65,000 clones, with roughly four fifths occurring only once. Source material: PBMCs. The source is a human donor in good health. Some clones in this sample may be carry-over from other donors' samples.

This chain uses TRBV5-1 with TRBJ1-1; TRBD1 is a possible D gene (6 bases). Germline values: CDR1 SGHRS, CDR2 YFSETQ. Trimming cost V 2 bases and J 0 bases, with 14 bases left between them. CDR3 length: 16 residues. The CDR3 reads CASSLQGGALNTEAFF. The CDR3 DNA follows: TGCGCCAGCAGCTTACAGGGAGGGGCCCTGAACACTGAAGCTTTCTTT.

The rearrangement joins TRBV7-2 to TRBJ2-1, with D perhaps matching TRBD2 (5 bases). The CDR3 has 15 residues. Between the trimmed V and J ends, which lost 6 bases and 0 bases, there was a span of 12 bases. The germline gives CDR1 SGHTA, CDR2 FQGNSA. This CDR3 reads CASRPPGSSYNEQFF. The CDR3 nucleotides read TGTGCCAGCAGACCCCCGGGAAGCTCCTACAATGAGCAGTTCTTC.

This chain links TRBV4-1 with TRBJ1-4; the match to TRBD1 covers 9 bases. From germline, CDR1 is MGHRA and CDR2 YSYEKL. V dropped 0 bases and J dropped 7; count of bases not matched to a gene: 12. CDR3 length: 18 amino acids. The CDR3 DNA follows: TGCGCCAGCAGCCAAGACGGCCCCGGGACAGGGTTAAGTGAAAAACTGTTTTTT. Protein sequence: CASSQDGPGTGLSEKLFF.

The V and J genes are TRBV18 and TRBJ1-1; perhaps TRBD1 as D (5 bases). V lost 3 bases to trimming and J lost 6 bases, with 11 bases between them. This CDR3 contains 13 residues. Per germline, CDR1 KGHSH and CDR2 LQKENI. The CDR3 here is CASSPSRDAEAFF. For the CDR3, the DNA is TGTGCCAGCTCACCCAGCAGGGATGCTGAAGCTTTCTTT.

The rearrangement joins TRBV5-6 to TRBJ2-3, with 8 bases fitting TRBD2. Unmatched junction bases numbered 12, after V lost 3 bases and J lost 6 bases. The germline V gene encodes CDR1 SGHDT and CDR2 YYEEEE. This CDR3 region has 16 residues. This CDR3 is CASSYRGSGTVDTQYF. In DNA, the CDR3 is TGTGCCAGCAGCTATCGGGGTAGCGGGACGGTGGATACGCAGTATTTT.

This chain connects TRBV6-5 to TRBJ1-2, with a weak D call TRBD1 (6 bases). Trimming shortened V by 8 bases and J by 6 bases, and 16 bases separated the two germline ends. This CDR3 is built from 13 residues. The germline V gene has CDR1 MNHEY and CDR2 SVGAGI. The CDR3 DNA reads as TGTGCCAGCGGCCGACAGGATTTGGATGGCTACACCTTC. Protein product: CASGRQDLDGYTF.

This CDR3 is CASSRKNNSPLHF. For the CDR3, the DNA is TGTGCCAGCTCGAGGAAAAATAATTCACCCCTCCACTTT. The chain combines TRBV6-5 with TRBJ1-6; the D is unclear. V gave up 8 bases and J gave up 5 bases, with 10 bases separating them. Germline CDR1 MNHEY, CDR2 SVGAGI. CDR3 length equals 13 residues.

This clone was counted only a few times. The chain employs TRBV19 and TRBJ1-1, with D possibly matching TRBD1 (6 bases). Germline loops: CDR1 LNHDA, CDR2 SQIVND (reference sequence). CDR3 length: 12 residues. V was clipped by 9 bases and J by 4 bases, with 12 bases between them. Here the CDR3 reads CASRDIGTEAFF. In nucleotides, the CDR3 is TGTGCCAGCCGGGACATAGGCACTGAAGCTTTCTTT.

V is TRBV9 and J is TRBJ2-1, with D unclear. This CDR3 comprises 13 residues. Germline V lookup: CDR1 SGDLS, CDR2 YYNGEE. Between the trimmed V and J ends, which lost 2 bases and 2 bases, there was a span of 5 bases. CDR3 in DNA: TGTGCCAGCAGCGTTACTACCTACAATGAGCAGTTCTTC. This codes for CASSVTTYNEQFF.

The rearrangement joins TRBV9 to TRBJ2-5; 10 bases match TRBD2. This CDR3 has 16 residues. CDR1 is SGDLS and CDR2 is YYNGEE in the germline V gene. The V gene end was trimmed by 4 bases and the J gene end by 4 bases; junction bases not matched to a gene: 10. The DNA of the CDR3 is TGTGCCAGCAGCTCTAGCGGGGGACTGGCATTAGAGACCCAGTACTTC. Its translation is CASSSSGGLALETQYF.

The chain employs TRBV7-9 and TRBJ1-2, with 8 bases identical to TRBD1. Germline CDR1 SEHNR, CDR2 FQNEAQ (reference sequence). This CDR3 spans 14 amino acids. V trimming: 4 bases; J trimming: 8 bases; junction bases outside the gene matches: 9. The CDR3 spells CASSYGTGLEGYTF. CDR3 coding DNA: TGTGCCAGCAGCTACGGGACAGGCCTGGAGGGCTACACCTTC.

This clone showed up just once. The chain couples TRBV29-1 to TRBJ1-5; D is uncertain. CDR3 length equals 12 residues. Trimming stripped 4 bases from V and 5 bases from J, with 9 bases between. CDR1 SQVTM and CDR2 ANQGSEA come from the germline V gene. The CDR3 spells CSVGAMDQPQHF. The CDR3, as DNA: TGCAGCGTTGGGGCCATGGATCAGCCCCAGCATTTT. The full variable domain, its missing parts supplied by reference TRBV29-1 and TRBJ1-5, is SAVISQKPSRDICQRGTSLTIQCQVDSQVTMMFWYRQQPGQSLTLIATANQGSEATYESGFVIDKFPISRPNLTFSTLTVSNMSPEDSSIYLCSVGAMDQPQHFGDGTRLSIL.

The J gene is TRBJ1-1, the V gene TRBV5-4; 7 bases match TRBD1. Germline trimming cut 1 base from V and 7 bases from J; bases unmatched to any gene: 7. CDR3 length: 14 amino acids. Germline CDR1 and CDR2: SGHNT and YYREEE (reference sequence). The CDR3, as DNA: TGTGCCAGCAGCTTGAAGGGGGCCATTAATGAAGCTTTCTTT. It yields the protein CASSLKGAINEAFF.

CDR3 sequence reads: CASSVGVLHNSPLHF. The CDR3 DNA reads TGTGCCAGCAGCGTAGGAGTCCTCCATAATTCACCCCTCCACTTT. This sequence joins TRBV9 and TRBJ1-6; D is ambiguous. The CDR3 consists of 15 residues. Trimming took off 0 bases at V and 5 bases at J, with 9 bases between the two ends. CDR1 and CDR2 (germline): SGDLS, YYNGEE.

The chain employs TRBV7-2 and TRBJ1-6, with D perhaps matching TRBD1 (6 bases). V lost 2 bases and J lost 7, with 12 bases in between. CDR3 size: 15 residues. The germline gives CDR1 SGHTA, CDR2 FQGNSA. The CDR3 region is CASSLIVTGNSPLHF. CDR3 DNA: TGTGCCAGCAGCTTAATTGTAACAGGGAATTCACCCCTCCACTTT.

This chain uses TRBV5-4 with TRBJ2-3, with TRBD2 identical over 8 bases. The J segment lost 1 base and the V segment lost 4 bases, leaving 14 bases of the junction unmatched. Per the germline V gene, CDR1 is SGHNT and CDR2 is YYREEE (reference sequence). The CDR3 covers 18 residues. CDR3 loop: CASSRGTSGGGGTDTQYF. In DNA, the CDR3 is TGTGCCAGCAGCCGAGGCACTAGCGGAGGAGGGGGCACAGATACGCAGTATTTT.

V and J are TRBV28 and TRBJ2-1; a weak D match, TRBD2 (5 bases). V was cut by 6 bases and J by 11 bases, with 17 bases left in between. This CDR3 spans 13 amino acids. In germline, CDR1 is MDHEN, CDR2 SYDVKM. CDR3 DNA sequence: TGTGCCAGCAGCCCCGGACTCAACGAGAAGCAGTTCTTC. Translated: CASSPGLNEKQFF.